This record looks at one TCR beta chain sequence and its context. The target antigen is unknown. Germline V CDR1 and CDR2: SQVTM, ANQGSEA. The V and J ends lost 4 bases and 2 bases respectively, with 21 bases between them. CDR3 length: 16 amino acids. This record comes from a study of CD8 T cells in Susac syndrome. Study-wide results and caveats: It was acknowledged in the study that the number of individuals who were included in its TCR sequencing and HLA analysis was relatively small.

Random hexamers primed reverse transcription of about 0.45 to 1 ug RNA. TCRdb independently ran MiXCR on the immunoSEQ multiplex PCR reads; one entry per CDR3 protein. Of hundreds of thousands of distinct CDR3 sequences in the sample, approximately 85% were seen once. Negative magnetic isolation gave CD8+ and CD4+ cells; FACS enriched CD8+ TEMRA. Sequencing was performed on CD8+ T cells from PBMCs. The sequence derives from a human donor with multiple sclerosis. The V call is TRBV29-1, the J call TRBJ2-7; D may be TRBD1 (5 bases). CDR3 DNA sequence: TGCAGCGTTGTATTACCCAGGGTTGGTGACCCCTACGAGCAGTACTTC. It specifies CSVVLPRVGDPYEQYF.